The 31 T cell receptor beta chains listed next were all sequenced from one sample in a study of blood T cell repertoires in COVID-19. This table comes from immunoSEQ multiplex PCR, and its TCRdb copy is limited to in-frame clones, with some not included. The sample yields 200,000 to 250,000 clones, roughly 90% seen once. The sample consisted of peripheral blood. These receptor sequences come from an older woman with acute or convalescent COVID-19.

The rearrangement uses TRBV7-6 and TRBJ2-7, with D perhaps TRBD2 (5 bases). Germline V CDR1 and CDR2: SGHVS, FNYEAQ. V was trimmed by 5 bases and J by 7 bases, leaving 15 bases between them. This CDR3 comprises 13 residues. CDR3 nucleotides: TGTGCCAGCAGCAAAAGACCTGGGGAGGAGCAGTACTTC. The encoded protein is CASSKRPGEEQYF.

The rearrangement joins TRBV28 to TRBJ1-2; D is uncertain. In germline, CDR1 is MDHEN, CDR2 SYDVKM. The V gene lost 2 bases and the J gene lost 2 bases, with 6 bases spanning the gap. This CDR3 has 13 residues. CDR3 sequence: CASSLTENYGYTF. The CDR3, as DNA: TGTGCCAGCAGTTTAACAGAAAACTATGGCTACACCTTC.

This sequence joins TRBV4-3 and TRBJ1-2; D possibly corresponds to TRBD1 (5 bases). With 2 bases removed from V and 3 bases from J, the gap between germline ends came to 13 bases. The CDR3 extends over 15 amino acids. Germline V gene lookup returns CDR1 LGHNA and CDR2 YSLEER. CDR3 residues: CASSQTRPGDYGYTF. The DNA of the CDR3 is TGCGCCAGCAGCCAAACCCGACCGGGGGACTATGGCTACACCTTC.

The V gene is TRBV14, the J gene TRBJ1-6; TRBD1 aligns across 7 bases. The CDR3 is 15 amino acids. Germline values: CDR1 SGHDN, CDR2 FVKESK. The trim removed 3 bases at V and 10 bases at J, leaving 9 bases unmatched. This CDR3 is CASSQLGGIGSPLHF. The DNA of the CDR3 is TGTGCCAGCAGCCAGCTAGGGGGCATCGGCTCACCCCTCCACTTT.

This clone turned up a few times. The chain employs TRBV6-2 or TRBV6-3 and TRBJ2-2; the match to TRBD2 covers 8 bases. V dropped 6 bases and J dropped 2; count of bases not matched to a gene: 2. CDR3 length: 14 amino acids. CDR1 is MNHEY, CDR2 SVGEGT, per germline. The CDR3 sequence is CASSGRVNTGELFF. The CDR3 coding sequence is TGTGCCAGCAGCGGGAGGGTAAACACCGGGGAGCTGTTTTTT.

The chain has TRBV30 and TRBJ2-3; D may be TRBD2 (6 bases). CDR1 and CDR2 (germline): GTSNPN, SVGIG (reference sequence). V dropped 0 bases and J dropped 1 base, with 20 bases sitting between them. This CDR3 has 18 residues. The CDR3 loop reads CAWSVYFFRAGRTDTQYF. The CDR3 DNA reads TGTGCCTGGAGTGTCTATTTCTTCCGGGCGGGGCGCACAGATACGCAGTATTTT. Full variable domain (outside the CDR3, taken from reference TRBV30 and TRBJ2-3): SQTIHQWPATLVQPVGSPLSLECTVEGTSNPNLYWYRQAAGRGLQLLFYSVGIGQISSEVPQNLSASRPQDRQFILSSKKLLLSDSGFYLCAWSVYFFRAGRTDTQYFGPGTRLTVL.

The J gene is TRBJ1-5, the V gene TRBV7-2; 7 bases match TRBD1. Germline V lookup: CDR1 SGHTA, CDR2 FQGNSA. V lost 2 bases and J lost 6; bases outside the gene matches: 7. This CDR3 is built from 15 residues. The CDR3 sequence: CASSLSGGESQPQHF. DNA of the CDR3: TGTGCCAGCAGCTTATCAGGGGGAGAGAGTCAGCCCCAGCATTTT.

The J gene is TRBJ1-5, the V gene TRBV19; TRBD1 aligns across 8 bases. CDR1 and CDR2 from the germline V gene are LNHDA and SQIVND (reference sequence). J was trimmed by 2 bases and V by 5 bases; bases with no gene match: 8. The CDR3 length is 16 residues. CDR3 region: CASSPLRDRRNQPQHF. CDR3 nucleotides: TGTGCCAGTAGTCCCCTTCGGGACAGGCGCAATCAGCCCCAGCATTTT. Looking up the rest from reference TRBV19 and TRBJ1-5 gives the full variable domain: DGGITQSPKYLFRKEGQNVTLSCEQNLNHDAMYWYRQDPGQGLRLIYYSQIVNDFQKGDIAEGYSVSREKKESFPLTVTSAQKNPTAFYLCASSPLRDRRNQPQHFGDGTRLSIL.

On this clone: The same CDR3 arises from other DNA sequences in this sample as well. The chain employs TRBV20-1 and TRBJ2-7; possibly TRBD2 for D (5 bases). Germline V CDR1 and CDR2: DFQATT, SNEGSKA (reference sequence). CDR3 length: 11 amino acids. V was cut by 1 base and J by 4 bases, with 5 bases left in between. This CDR3 reads CSARGGYEQYF. The CDR3 coding sequence is TGCAGTGCTAGAGGAGGGTACGAGCAGTACTTC.

This chain joins TRBV30 and TRBJ2-2; D unclear. With 6 bases removed from V and 0 bases from J, the gap between germline ends came to 11 bases. The CDR3 length is 14 residues. Per the germline V gene, CDR1 is GTSNPN and CDR2 is SVGIG (reference sequence). As DNA, the CDR3 is TGTGCCTGCCCTCCGAGCTCGAACACCGGGGAGCTGTTTTTT. Translated, it gives CACPPSSNTGELFF.

The genes are TRBV3-1 (or the pseudogene TRBV3-2) and TRBJ2-1; no definite D call. With 0 bases removed from V and 4 bases from J, the gap between germline ends came to 7 bases. The CDR3 consists of 14 residues. Germline V gene lookup returns CDR1 LGHDT and CDR2 YNNKEL (reference sequence). The CDR3 DNA is TGTGCCAGCAGCCAAGAAAGTACTTACAATGAGCAGTTCTTC. Translation: CASSQESTYNEQFF.

The V and J genes are TRBV7-2 and TRBJ2-7, with TRBD1 matching over 10 bases. The CDR3 runs to 15 residues. V lost 6 bases to trimming and J lost 1 base; unmatched junction nucleotides: 6. Germline V gives CDR1 SGHTA, CDR2 FQGNSA. CDR3 nucleotide sequence: TGTGCCAGCAGATTGGGACAGGGGATTTCCTACGAGCAGTACTTC. This translates into CASRLGQGISYEQYF.

This clone was seen just once. The V call is TRBV16, the J call TRBJ1-2; the match to TRBD1 covers 7 bases. V lost 4 bases, J lost 0 bases, and 5 bases stayed unmatched. The germline V gene has CDR1 KGHSY and CDR2 FQNENV. CDR3 length: 15 amino acids. In nucleotides, the CDR3 is TGTGCCAGCAGCCCCCGACAGGGTACTAACTATGGCTACACCTTC. It encodes CASSPRQGTNYGYTF.

Comments on this clone: This CDR3 is also generated by other DNA sequences in the sample. The CDR3 DNA sequence: TGTGCCAGTAGTATCGACAGGGGTACAGATACGCAGTATTTT. This translates into CASSIDRGTDTQYF. The chain is built from TRBV19 and TRBJ2-3; TRBD1 matches 8 bases. Germline-derived CDR1 and CDR2 are LNHDA and SQIVND (reference sequence). The CDR3 is made up of 14 amino acids. The ends lost 3 bases at V and 3 bases at J; junction bases unmatched: 2.

This chain joins TRBV19 and TRBJ1-1; D unclear. Trimming removed 4 bases at V and 0 bases at J, with 12 bases between. Germline V gene lookup returns CDR1 LNHDA and CDR2 SQIVND (reference sequence). This CDR3 spans 15 amino acids. CDR3 nucleotide sequence: TGTGCCAGTAGTACCCTACCGCGGTTGAACACTGAAGCTTTCTTT. It translates to CASSTLPRLNTEAFF.

Turning to this clone: A read error may produce the germline difference seen at one junction end. The chain uses TRBV30 and TRBJ2-3; D is unresolved. The length of the CDR3 is 13 residues. Per the germline V gene, CDR1 is GTSNPN and CDR2 is SVGIG (reference sequence). CDR3 protein: CAWSPYPTDTQYF. CDR3 sequence (DNA): TGCGCCTGGAGTCCCTATCCAACAGATACGCAGTATTTT.

The chain uses TRBV30 and TRBJ1-5; D might be TRBD1 (5 bases). V lost 3 bases, J lost 1 base, and 13 bases lay in between. This CDR3 comprises 15 residues. CDR1 and CDR2 (germline): GTSNPN, SVGIG (reference sequence). The CDR3 sequence: CAWSHGRGSNQPQHF. The CDR3, as DNA: TGTGCCTGGAGCCACGGGCGGGGGAGCAATCAGCCCCAGCATTTT.

This chain links TRBV4-1 with TRBJ2-5; 10 nucleotides line up with TRBD1. The V gene end was trimmed by 1 base and the J gene end by 6 bases; junction bases not matched to a gene: 5. This CDR3 spans 15 amino acids. Germline assignment: CDR1 MGHRA and CDR2 YSYEKL. The DNA of the CDR3 is TGCGCCAGCAGCCAAGCAGGGACAGGGGAGAAGACCCAGTACTTC. Its protein product is CASSQAGTGEKTQYF.

This chain links TRBV19 with TRBJ1-2; TRBD1 matches 8 bases. From germline, CDR1 is LNHDA and CDR2 SQIVND (reference sequence). CDR3 size: 15 residues. The junction had 13 bases not matched to a gene; V was cut back by 6 bases and J by 7 bases. The CDR3 region is CASSDLTGGWVGYTF. In DNA, the CDR3 is TGTGCCAGTAGCGACCTAACAGGGGGATGGGTTGGCTACACCTTC.

The chain carries TRBV9 and TRBJ1-5, with D possibly TRBD1 on 5 matching bases. The CDR3 runs to 15 residues. Germline values: CDR1 SGDLS, CDR2 YYNGEE. V was clipped by 4 bases and J by 7 bases, with 18 bases between them. The CDR3 region is CASSPGGGDRQPQHF. CDR3 nucleotides: TGTGCCAGCAGCCCTGGTGGAGGGGATCGGCAGCCCCAGCATTTT.

The chain uses TRBV28 and TRBJ1-1, with a possible D match to TRBD1 (6 bases). The V and J ends lost 3 bases and 3 bases respectively, with 14 bases between them. This CDR3 has 15 amino acids. The germline V gene has CDR1 MDHEN and CDR2 SYDVKM. The CDR3 region is CASSFLGGRHTEAFF. CDR3 DNA: TGTGCCAGCAGTTTTTTAGGGGGACGTCACACTGAAGCTTTCTTT.

As DNA, the CDR3 is TGTGCCAGTAGTGTCCGACTAGCGGGAAAGTACGAGCAGTACTTC. As protein: CASSVRLAGKYEQYF. The rearrangement joins TRBV19 to TRBJ2-7; TRBD2 matches 11 bases. This CDR3 contains 15 residues. Losses at the gene ends were 5 bases for V and 4 bases for J; bases not matched to a gene: 7. Germline values: CDR1 LNHDA, CDR2 SQIVND (reference sequence).

V and J are TRBV9 and TRBJ2-5, with a tentative D call TRBD2 (8 bases). The germline V gene has CDR1 SGDLS and CDR2 YYNGEE. V gave up 0 bases and J gave up 5 bases, with 14 bases separating them. The CDR3 has 15 residues. The chain's CDR3 is CASSVELADRETQYF. DNA for the CDR3: TGTGCCAGCAGCGTAGAACTAGCGGACAGGGAGACCCAGTACTTC.

The chain is built from TRBV7-2 and TRBJ2-3; TRBD2 aligns across 16 bases. CDR3 length: 18 amino acids. Germline V gene lookup returns CDR1 SGHTA and CDR2 FQGNSA. The junction had 9 bases not matched to a gene; V was cut back by 5 bases and J by 4 bases. CDR3 DNA sequence: TGTGCCAGCAGCCGCCTGGGACTAGCGGGAGGGGGGGCAGATACGCAGTATTTT. Protein: CASSRLGLAGGGADTQYF. Using reference TRBV7-2 and TRBJ2-3 for the parts outside the CDR3, the full variable domain is GAGVSQSPSNKVTEKGKDVELRCDPISGHTALYWYRQSLGQGLEFLIYFQGNSAPDKSGLPSDRFSAERTGGSVSTLTIQRTQQEDSAVYLCASSRLGLAGGGADTQYFGPGTRLTVL.

The chain is built from TRBV4-2 and TRBJ2-1, with D unresolved. The CDR3 length is 16 residues. V was pared by 0 bases and J by 6 bases, with 15 bases between. Per germline, CDR1 LGHNA and CDR2 YNFKEQ. The CDR3 DNA follows: TGTGCCAGCAGCCAAGATCCGTGGGCTACCGCCAATGAGCAGTTCTTC. Protein sequence: CASSQDPWATANEQFF.

The chain has TRBV10-3 and TRBJ2-7; perhaps TRBD1 as D (6 bases). CDR3 length equals 15 residues. Between the trimmed V and J ends, which lost 10 bases and 1 base, there was a span of 20 bases. The germline CDR1 and CDR2 sequences are ENHRY and SYGVKD. CDR3 sequence reads: CATLETSGTSYEQYF. The CDR3, as DNA: TGTGCCACTTTAGAAACCTCCGGGACATCCTACGAGCAGTACTTC.

This CDR3 reads CAWVTFEGVGEQFF. The CDR3 bases are TGTGCCTGGGTGACTTTTGAGGGAGTTGGTGAGCAGTTCTTC. The chain uses TRBV30 and TRBJ2-1; D might be TRBD2 (5 bases). V was trimmed by 5 bases and J by 9 bases, leaving 20 bases between them. The length of the CDR3 is 14 residues. The germline V gene has CDR1 GTSNPN and CDR2 SVGIG (reference sequence).

CDR3 in DNA: TGTGCCAGCAGCAAACCGGGGGGCGGCAAGGATTCACCCCTCCACTTT. Translation gives CASSKPGGGKDSPLHF. The rearrangement links TRBV21-1 to TRBJ1-6. TRBV21-1 is noted as a pseudogene. CDR3 length: 16 residues.

The chain recombines TRBV19 with TRBJ2-7; 8 positions agree with TRBD1. This CDR3 has 14 amino acids. The junction had 8 bases not matched to a gene; V was cut back by 6 bases and J by 4 bases. Per the germline V gene, CDR1 is LNHDA and CDR2 is SQIVND (reference sequence). The CDR3 sequence is CASSARDRSYEQYF. As DNA, the CDR3 is TGTGCCAGTAGCGCCCGGGACAGGTCTTACGAGCAGTACTTC. Using reference TRBV19 and TRBJ2-7 for the parts outside the CDR3, the full variable domain is DGGITQSPKYLFRKEGQNVTLSCEQNLNHDAMYWYRQDPGQGLRLIYYSQIVNDFQKGDIAEGYSVSREKKESFPLTVTSAQKNPTAFYLCASSARDRSYEQYFGPGTRLTVT.

The V call is TRBV5-1, the J call TRBJ1-4; D perhaps matches TRBD1 (5 bases). The CDR3 runs to 15 residues. With 3 bases removed from V and 6 bases from J, the gap between germline ends came to 15 bases. Per germline, CDR1 SGHRS and CDR2 YFSETQ. The chain's CDR3 is CASSSWGGSDEKLFF. CDR3 nucleotide sequence: TGCGCCAGCAGCTCCTGGGGGGGATCCGATGAAAAACTGTTTTTT.

The genes are TRBV15 and TRBJ2-5; weak D call: TRBD2 (6 bases). CDR1 and CDR2 (germline): LNHNV, YYDKDF (reference sequence). Trimming left V 1 base short and J 2 bases short, with 14 bases between. The CDR3 extends over 16 amino acids. CDR3 protein: CATSRGFWREQETQYF. CDR3 sequence (DNA): TGTGCCACCAGCAGAGGATTTTGGCGGGAACAAGAGACCCAGTACTTC.